This TCR beta chain was recorded in a study of cytomegalovirus exposure and HLA in healthy donors. About the study: Across a few hundred genotyped donors, around 82% landed in the Caucasian-associated ancestry cluster. Study-level findings and limits: In a later analysis, several top co-occurrence clusters appeared linked to parvovirus B19, influenza, CMV and Epstein-Barr virus.

As to this clone: Antigen: not known.

60 Vbeta and 13 Jbeta primers were used in PCR. In the study's own analysis: A follow-up analysis tallied around 80 million unique TCR beta chains, approximately 10 million shared. Profiling relied on immunoSEQ multiplex PCR, and the TCRdb table lists in-frame clones only, not all of them. From that table come the V and J calls and clone size; the DNA was used to work out D and trimming. The table for this sample gives fewer than 250,000 clones. The TCR was taken from a woman in her twenties or thirties in good health and CMV-seropositive. The sequenced sample consisted of PBMCs.

The CDR3 region has the DNA TGTGCCAGTAGTATCCCCTTCGGGGAGACCCAGTACTTC. The encoded protein is CASSIPFGETQYF. V is TRBV19 and J is TRBJ2-5; no definite D call. V lost 3 bases and J lost 5, with 10 bases in between. The length of the CDR3 is 13 residues. Germline CDR1 LNHDA, CDR2 SQIVND (reference sequence).